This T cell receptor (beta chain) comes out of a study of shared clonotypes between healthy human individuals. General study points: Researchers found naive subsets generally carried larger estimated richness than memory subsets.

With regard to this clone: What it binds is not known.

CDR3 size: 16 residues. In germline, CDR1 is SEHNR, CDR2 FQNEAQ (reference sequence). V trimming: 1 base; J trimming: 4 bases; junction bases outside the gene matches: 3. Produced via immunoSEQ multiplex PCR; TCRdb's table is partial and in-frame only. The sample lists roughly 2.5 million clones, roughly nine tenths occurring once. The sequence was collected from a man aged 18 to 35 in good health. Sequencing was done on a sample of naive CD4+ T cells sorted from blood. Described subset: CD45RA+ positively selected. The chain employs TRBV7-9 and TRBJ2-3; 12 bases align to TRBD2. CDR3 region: CASSLGSSGRADTQYF. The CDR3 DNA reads TGTGCCAGCAGCTTAGGATCTAGCGGGAGGGCAGATACGCAGTATTTT.